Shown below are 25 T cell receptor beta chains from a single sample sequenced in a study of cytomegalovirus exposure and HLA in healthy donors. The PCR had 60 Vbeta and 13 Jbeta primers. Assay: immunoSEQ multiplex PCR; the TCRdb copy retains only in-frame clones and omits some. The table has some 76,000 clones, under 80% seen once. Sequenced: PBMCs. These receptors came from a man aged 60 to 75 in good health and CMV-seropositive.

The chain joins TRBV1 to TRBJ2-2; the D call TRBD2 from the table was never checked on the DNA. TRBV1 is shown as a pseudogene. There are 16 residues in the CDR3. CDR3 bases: TGCACCAGCAGGTGGCTAGCGGGGGGCTGGGGCGGGGAGCTGTTTTTT. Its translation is CTSRWLAGGWGGELFF.

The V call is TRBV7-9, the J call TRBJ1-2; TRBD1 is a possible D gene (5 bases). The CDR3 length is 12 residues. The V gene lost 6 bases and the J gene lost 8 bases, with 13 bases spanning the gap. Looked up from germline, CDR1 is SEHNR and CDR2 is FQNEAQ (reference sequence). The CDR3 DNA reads TGTGCCAGCAGATCCCTACAGGACGGCTACACCTTC. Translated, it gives CASRSLQDGYTF.

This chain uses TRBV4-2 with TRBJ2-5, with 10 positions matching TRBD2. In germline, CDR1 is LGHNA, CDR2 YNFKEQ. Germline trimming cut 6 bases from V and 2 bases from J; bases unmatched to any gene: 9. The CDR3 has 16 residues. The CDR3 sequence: CASRHSGGRDQETQYF. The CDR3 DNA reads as TGTGCCAGCAGACATAGCGGGGGGAGAGATCAAGAGACCCAGTACTTC.

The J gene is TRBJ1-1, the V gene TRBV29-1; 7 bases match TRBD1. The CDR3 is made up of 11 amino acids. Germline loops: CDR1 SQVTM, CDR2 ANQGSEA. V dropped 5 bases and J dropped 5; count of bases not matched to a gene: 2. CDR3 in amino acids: CSVQDRTEAFF. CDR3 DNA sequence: TGCAGCGTTCAGGACAGGACTGAAGCTTTCTTT.

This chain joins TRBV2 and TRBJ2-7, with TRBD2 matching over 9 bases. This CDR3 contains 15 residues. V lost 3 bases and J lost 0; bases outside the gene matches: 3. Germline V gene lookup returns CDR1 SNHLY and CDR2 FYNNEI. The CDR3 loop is CASSDTSGLSYEQYF. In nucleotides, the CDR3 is TGTGCCAGCAGTGATACTAGCGGGCTCTCCTACGAGCAGTACTTC.

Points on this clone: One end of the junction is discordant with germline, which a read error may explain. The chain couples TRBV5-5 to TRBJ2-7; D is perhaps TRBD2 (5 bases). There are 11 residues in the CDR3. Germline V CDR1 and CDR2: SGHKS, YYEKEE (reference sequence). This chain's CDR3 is CASSFGINLDF. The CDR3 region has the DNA TGTGCCAGCAGCTTCGGGATTAACTTGGACTTC.

The CDR3 DNA follows: TGTGCCAGCAGTGAAGCGGGGACAGGGCTGGGCAATGAGCAGTTCTTC. This codes for CASSEAGTGLGNEQFF. The rearrangement links TRBV2 to TRBJ2-1, with 9 bases that match TRBD1. The CDR3 covers 16 residues. The junction had 6 bases not matched to a gene; V was cut back by 0 bases and J by 6 bases. CDR1 and CDR2 (germline): SNHLY, FYNNEI.

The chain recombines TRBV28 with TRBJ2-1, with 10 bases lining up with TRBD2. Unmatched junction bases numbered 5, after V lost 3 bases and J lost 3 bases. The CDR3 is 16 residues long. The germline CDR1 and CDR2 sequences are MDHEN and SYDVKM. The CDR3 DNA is TGTGCCAGCAGTTTTCTCGGGACTAGCGTCTACAATGAGCAGTTCTTC. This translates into CASSFLGTSVYNEQFF.

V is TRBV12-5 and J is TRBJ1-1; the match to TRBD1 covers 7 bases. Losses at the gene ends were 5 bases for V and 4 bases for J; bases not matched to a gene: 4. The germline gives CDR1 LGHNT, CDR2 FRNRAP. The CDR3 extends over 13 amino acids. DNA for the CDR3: TGTGCTAGTGGTCAGGGGGTCGGCACTGAAGCTTTCTTT. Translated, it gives CASGQGVGTEAFF.

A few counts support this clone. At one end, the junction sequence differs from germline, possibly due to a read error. CDR3 sequence (DNA): TGTGCCAGCGGCTTCCTAGGGAGCGGGGGTCGTAAGGATACGCAGTATTTT. This gives the protein CASGFLGSGGRKDTQYF. The gene calls are TRBV7-2 and TRBJ2-3; 8 bases line up with TRBD2. Germline CDR1 reads SGHTA; CDR2 reads FQGNSA. This CDR3 region has 17 residues.

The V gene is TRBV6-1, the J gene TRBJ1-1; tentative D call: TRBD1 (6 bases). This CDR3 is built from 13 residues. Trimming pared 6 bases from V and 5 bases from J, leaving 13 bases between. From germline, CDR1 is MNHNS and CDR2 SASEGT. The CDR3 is CASSLTGLTEAFF. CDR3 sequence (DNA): TGTGCCAGCAGCTTAACAGGGCTGACTGAAGCTTTCTTT.

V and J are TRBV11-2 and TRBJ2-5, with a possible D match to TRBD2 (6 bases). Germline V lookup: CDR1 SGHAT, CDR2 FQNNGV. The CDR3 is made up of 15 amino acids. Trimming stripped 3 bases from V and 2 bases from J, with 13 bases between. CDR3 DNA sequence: TGTGCCAGCAGCTTTATTTATGGGGGGCAAGAGACCCAGTACTTC. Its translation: CASSFIYGGQETQYF.

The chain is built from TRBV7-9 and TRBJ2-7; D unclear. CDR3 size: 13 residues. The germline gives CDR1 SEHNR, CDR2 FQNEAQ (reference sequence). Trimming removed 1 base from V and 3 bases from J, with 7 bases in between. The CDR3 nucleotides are TGTGCCAGCAGCTTAGGCGGATTCTACGAGCAGTACTTC. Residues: CASSLGGFYEQYF.

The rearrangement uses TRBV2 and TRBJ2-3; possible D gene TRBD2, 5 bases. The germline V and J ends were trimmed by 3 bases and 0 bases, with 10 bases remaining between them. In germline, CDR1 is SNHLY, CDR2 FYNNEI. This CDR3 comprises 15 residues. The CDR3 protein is CASSDLASSTDTQYF. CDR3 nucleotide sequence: TGTGCCAGCAGTGATCTAGCTTCTAGCACAGATACGCAGTATTTT.

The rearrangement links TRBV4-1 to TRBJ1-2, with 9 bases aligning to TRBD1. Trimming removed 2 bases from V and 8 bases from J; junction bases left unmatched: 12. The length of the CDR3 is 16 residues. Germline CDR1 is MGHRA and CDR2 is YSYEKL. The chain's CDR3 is CASSQSSAGTGIGYTF. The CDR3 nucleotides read TGCGCCAGCAGCCAATCCTCCGCCGGGACAGGGATAGGCTACACCTTC.

Here the CDR3 DNA reads TGTGCCAGCAGTGACCCGGGACTAGCGGTCGGGGAGCTGTTTTTT. It translates to CASSDPGLAVGELFF. The chain uses TRBV25-1 and TRBJ2-2, with 11 bases aligning to TRBD2. This CDR3 comprises 15 residues. Germline V lookup: CDR1 MGHDK, CDR2 SYGVNS. V trimming: 3 bases; J trimming: 7 bases; junction bases outside the gene matches: 4. The whole variable domain, remainder taken from reference TRBV25-1 and TRBJ2-2, is EADIYQTPRYLVIGTGKKITLECSQTMGHDKMYWYQQDPGMELHLIHYSYGVNSTEKGDLSSESTVSRIRTEHFPLTLESARPSHTSQYLCASSDPGLAVGELFFGEGSRLTVL.

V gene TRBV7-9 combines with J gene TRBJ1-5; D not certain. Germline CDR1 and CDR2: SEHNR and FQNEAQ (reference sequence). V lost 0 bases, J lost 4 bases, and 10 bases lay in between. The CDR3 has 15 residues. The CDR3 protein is CASSLATSPNQPQHF. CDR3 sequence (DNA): TGTGCCAGCAGCTTAGCGACAAGCCCAAATCAGCCCCAGCATTTT.

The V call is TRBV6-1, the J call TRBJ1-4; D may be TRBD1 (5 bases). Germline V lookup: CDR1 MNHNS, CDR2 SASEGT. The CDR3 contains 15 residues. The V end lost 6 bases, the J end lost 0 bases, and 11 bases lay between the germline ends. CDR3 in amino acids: CASSPGDATNEKLFF. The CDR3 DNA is TGTGCCAGCAGCCCGGGGGATGCAACTAATGAAAAACTGTTTTTT.

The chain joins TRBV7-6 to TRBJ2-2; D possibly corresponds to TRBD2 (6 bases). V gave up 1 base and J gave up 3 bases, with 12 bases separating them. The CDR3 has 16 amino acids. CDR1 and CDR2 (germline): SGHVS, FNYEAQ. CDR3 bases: TGTGCCAGCAGCTTAGGGAGGGTTAGGGACACCGGGGAGCTGTTTTTT. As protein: CASSLGRVRDTGELFF.

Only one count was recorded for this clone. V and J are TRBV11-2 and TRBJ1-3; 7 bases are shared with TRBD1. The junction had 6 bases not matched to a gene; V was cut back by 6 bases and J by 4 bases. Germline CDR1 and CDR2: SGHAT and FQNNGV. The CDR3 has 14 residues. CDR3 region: CASRFTGDGNTIYF. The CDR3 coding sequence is TGTGCCAGCAGATTCACAGGGGACGGAAACACCATATATTTT.

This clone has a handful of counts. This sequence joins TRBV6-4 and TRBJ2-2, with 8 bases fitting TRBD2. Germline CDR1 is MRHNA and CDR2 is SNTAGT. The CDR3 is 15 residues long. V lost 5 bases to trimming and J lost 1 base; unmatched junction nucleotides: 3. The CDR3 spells CASSISGMNTGELFF. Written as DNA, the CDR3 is TGTGCCAGCAGTATTAGCGGGATGAACACCGGGGAGCTGTTTTTT.

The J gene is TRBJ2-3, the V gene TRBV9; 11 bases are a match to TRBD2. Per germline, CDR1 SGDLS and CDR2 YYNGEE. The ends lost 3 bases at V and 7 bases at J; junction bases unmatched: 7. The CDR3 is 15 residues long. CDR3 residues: CASSALAGEGNTQYF. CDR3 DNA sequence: TGTGCCAGCAGCGCACTAGCGGGAGAGGGGAATACGCAGTATTTT.

The CDR3 sequence: CASSFQGRNYGYTF. DNA of the CDR3: TGTGCCAGCAGTTTTCAGGGGCGCAACTATGGCTACACCTTC. The J gene is TRBJ1-2, the V gene TRBV28; a possible D gene is TRBD1 (6 bases). This CDR3 is 14 amino acids long. Germline assignment: CDR1 MDHEN and CDR2 SYDVKM. V lost 3 bases and J 2 bases, leaving 10 bases between the germline ends.

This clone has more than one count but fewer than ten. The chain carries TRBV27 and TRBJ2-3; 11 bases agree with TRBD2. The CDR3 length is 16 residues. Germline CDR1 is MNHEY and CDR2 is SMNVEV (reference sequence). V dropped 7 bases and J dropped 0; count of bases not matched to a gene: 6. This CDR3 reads CASNIIAGGSTDTQYF. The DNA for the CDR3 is TGTGCCAGCAATATAATAGCGGGGGGGAGCACAGATACGCAGTATTTT.

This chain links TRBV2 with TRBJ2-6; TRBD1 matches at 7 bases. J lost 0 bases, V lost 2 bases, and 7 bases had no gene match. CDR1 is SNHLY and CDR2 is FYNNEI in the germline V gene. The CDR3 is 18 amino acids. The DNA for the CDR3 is TGTGCCAGCAGTGAACAGGGGGTCGGGGTCTCTGGGGCCAACGTCCTGACTTTC. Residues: CASSEQGVGVSGANVLTF.